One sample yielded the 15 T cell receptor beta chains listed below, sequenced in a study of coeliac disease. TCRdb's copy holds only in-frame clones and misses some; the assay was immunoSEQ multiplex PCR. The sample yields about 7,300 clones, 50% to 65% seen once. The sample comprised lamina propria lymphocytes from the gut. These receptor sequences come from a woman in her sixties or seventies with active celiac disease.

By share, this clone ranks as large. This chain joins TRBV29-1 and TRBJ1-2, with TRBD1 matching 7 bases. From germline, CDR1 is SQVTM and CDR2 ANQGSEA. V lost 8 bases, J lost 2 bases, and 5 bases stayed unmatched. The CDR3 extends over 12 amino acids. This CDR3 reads CSTVTGNYGYTF. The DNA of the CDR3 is TGCAGCACTGTGACAGGGAACTATGGCTACACCTTC.

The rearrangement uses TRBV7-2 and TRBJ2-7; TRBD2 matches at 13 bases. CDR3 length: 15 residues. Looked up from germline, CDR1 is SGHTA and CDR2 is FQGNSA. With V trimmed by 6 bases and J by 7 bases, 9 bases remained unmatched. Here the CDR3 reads CASSRGPGLAGEQYF. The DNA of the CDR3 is TGTGCCAGCAGTCGTGGACCGGGACTAGCGGGAGAGCAGTACTTC.

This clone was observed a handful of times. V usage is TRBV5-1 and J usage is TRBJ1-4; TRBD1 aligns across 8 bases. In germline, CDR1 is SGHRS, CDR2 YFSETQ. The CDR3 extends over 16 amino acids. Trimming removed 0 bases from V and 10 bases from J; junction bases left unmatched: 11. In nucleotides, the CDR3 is TGCGCCAGCAGCTTGGCCTCAGGGGGCACGTTTGGAAAACTGTTTTTT. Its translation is CASSLASGGTFGKLFF.

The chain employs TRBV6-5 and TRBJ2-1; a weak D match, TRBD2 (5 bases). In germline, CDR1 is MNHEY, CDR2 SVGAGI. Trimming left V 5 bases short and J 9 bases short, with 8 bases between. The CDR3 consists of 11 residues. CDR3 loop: CASSEAGEQFF. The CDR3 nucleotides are TGTGCCAGCAGTGAGGCGGGTGAGCAGTTCTTC.

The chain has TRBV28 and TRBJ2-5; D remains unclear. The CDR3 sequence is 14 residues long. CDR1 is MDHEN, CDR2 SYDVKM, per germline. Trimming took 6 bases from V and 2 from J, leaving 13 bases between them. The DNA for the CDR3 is TGTGCCAGCAGCACACCTCGCGGTCAAGAGACCCAGTACTTC. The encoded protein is CASSTPRGQETQYF.

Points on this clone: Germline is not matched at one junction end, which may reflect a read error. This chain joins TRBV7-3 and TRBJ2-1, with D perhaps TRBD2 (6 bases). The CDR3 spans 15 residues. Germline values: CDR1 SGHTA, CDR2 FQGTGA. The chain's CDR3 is CASRFQGLPYNEQFF. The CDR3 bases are TGTGCCAGCCGCTTCCAGGGACTCCCTTACAATGAGCAGTTCTTC.

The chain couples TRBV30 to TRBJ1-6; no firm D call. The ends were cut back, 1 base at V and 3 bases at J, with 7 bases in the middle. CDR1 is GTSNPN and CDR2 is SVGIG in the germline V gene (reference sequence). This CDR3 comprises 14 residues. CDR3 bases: TGTGCCTGGAGTGGAGGAAACTATAATTCACCCCTCCACTTT. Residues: CAWSGGNYNSPLHF.

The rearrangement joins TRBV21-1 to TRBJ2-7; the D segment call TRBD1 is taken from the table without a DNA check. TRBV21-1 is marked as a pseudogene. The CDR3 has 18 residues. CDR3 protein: CASSKPYLGTGNFYEQYF. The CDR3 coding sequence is TGTGCCAGCAGCAAACCGTATCTCGGGACAGGGAATTTCTACGAGCAGTACTTC.

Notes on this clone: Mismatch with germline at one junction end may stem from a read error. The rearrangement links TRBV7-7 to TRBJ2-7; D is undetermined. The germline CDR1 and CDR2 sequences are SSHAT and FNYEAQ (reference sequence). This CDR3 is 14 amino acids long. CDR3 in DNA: TGTGCTAGCAGCCCCCTTGGGTCTCGGAGCGAGCAGTACTTC. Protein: CASSPLGSRSEQYF.

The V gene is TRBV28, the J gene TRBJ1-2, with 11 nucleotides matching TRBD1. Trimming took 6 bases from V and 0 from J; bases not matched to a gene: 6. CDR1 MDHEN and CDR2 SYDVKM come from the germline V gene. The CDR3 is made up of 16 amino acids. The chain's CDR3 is CASSPGTGGTNYGYTF. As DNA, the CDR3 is TGTGCCAGCAGCCCTGGGACAGGGGGAACTAACTATGGCTACACCTTC.

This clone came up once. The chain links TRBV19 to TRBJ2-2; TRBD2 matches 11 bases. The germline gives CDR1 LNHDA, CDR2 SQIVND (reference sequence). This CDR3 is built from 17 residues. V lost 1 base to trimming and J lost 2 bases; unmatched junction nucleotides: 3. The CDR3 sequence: CASSIGLAGGNTGELFF. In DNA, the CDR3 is TGTGCCAGTAGTATAGGCCTAGCGGGAGGAAACACCGGGGAGCTGTTTTTT.

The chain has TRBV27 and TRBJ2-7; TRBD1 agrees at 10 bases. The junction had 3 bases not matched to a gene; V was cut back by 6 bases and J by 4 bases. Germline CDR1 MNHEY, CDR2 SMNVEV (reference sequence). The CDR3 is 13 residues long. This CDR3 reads CASSGTGEYEQYF. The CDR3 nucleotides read TGTGCCAGCAGCGGGACAGGGGAATACGAGCAGTACTTC.

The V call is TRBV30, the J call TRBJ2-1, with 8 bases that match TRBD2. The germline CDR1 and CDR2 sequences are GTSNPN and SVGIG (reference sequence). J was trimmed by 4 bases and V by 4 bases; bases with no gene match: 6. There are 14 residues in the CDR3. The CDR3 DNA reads TGTGCCTGGACTAGGACTAGCCCATACAATGAGCAGTTCTTC. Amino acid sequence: CAWTRTSPYNEQFF.

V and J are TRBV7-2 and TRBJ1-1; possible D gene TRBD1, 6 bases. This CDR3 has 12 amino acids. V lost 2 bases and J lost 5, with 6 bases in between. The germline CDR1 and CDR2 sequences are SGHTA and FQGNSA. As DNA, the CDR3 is TGTGCCAGCAGCTTAAGGGGGACTGAAGCTTTCTTT. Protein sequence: CASSLRGTEAFF.

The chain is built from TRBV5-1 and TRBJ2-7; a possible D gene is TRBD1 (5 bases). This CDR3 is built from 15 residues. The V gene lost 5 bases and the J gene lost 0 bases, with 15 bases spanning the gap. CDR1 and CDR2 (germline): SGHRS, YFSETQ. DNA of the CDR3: TGCGCCAGCAGGTACATGGGGCCAAGCTCCTACGAGCAGTACTTC. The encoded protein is CASRYMGPSSYEQYF.